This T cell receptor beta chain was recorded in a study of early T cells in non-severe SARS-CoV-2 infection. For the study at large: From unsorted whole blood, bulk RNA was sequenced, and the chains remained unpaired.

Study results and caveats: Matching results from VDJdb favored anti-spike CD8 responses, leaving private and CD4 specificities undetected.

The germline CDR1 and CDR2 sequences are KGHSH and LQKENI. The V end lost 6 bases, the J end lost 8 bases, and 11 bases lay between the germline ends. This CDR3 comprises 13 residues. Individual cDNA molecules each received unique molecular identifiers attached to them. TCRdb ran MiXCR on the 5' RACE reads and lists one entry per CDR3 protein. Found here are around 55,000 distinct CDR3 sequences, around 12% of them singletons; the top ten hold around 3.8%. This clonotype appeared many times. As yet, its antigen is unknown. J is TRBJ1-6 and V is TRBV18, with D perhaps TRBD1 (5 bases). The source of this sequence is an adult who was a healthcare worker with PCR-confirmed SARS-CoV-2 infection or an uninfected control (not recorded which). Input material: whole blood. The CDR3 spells CASSSGGDSPLHF. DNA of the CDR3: TGTGCCAGCTCTTCGGGGGGTGATTCACCCCTCCACTTT.